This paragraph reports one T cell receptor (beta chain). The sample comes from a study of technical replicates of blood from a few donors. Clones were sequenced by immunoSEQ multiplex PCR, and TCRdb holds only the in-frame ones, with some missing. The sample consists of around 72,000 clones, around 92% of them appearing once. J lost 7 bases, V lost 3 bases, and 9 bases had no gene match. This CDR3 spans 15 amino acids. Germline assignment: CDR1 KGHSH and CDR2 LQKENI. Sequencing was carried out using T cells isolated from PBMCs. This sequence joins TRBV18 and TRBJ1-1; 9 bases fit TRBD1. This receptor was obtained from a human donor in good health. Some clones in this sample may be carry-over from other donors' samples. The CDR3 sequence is CASSPFPGQGSEAFF. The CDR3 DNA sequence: TGTGCCAGCTCACCGTTTCCGGGACAGGGTAGTGAAGCTTTCTTT.